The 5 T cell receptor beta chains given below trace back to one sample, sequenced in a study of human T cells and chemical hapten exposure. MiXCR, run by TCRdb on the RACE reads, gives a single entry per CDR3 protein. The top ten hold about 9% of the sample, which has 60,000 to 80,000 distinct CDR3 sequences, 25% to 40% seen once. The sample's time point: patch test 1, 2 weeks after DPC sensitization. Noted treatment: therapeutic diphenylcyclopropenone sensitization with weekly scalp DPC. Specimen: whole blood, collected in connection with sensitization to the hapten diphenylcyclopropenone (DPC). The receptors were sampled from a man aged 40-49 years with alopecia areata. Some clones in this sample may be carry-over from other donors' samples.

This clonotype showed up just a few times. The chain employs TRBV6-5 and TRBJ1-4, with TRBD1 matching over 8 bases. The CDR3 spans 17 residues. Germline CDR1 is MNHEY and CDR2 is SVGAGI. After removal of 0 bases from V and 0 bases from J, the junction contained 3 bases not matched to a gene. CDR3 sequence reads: CASSYSGTGATNEKLFF. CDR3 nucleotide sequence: TGTGCCAGCAGTTACTCAGGGACAGGTGCAACTAATGAAAAACTGTTTTTT.

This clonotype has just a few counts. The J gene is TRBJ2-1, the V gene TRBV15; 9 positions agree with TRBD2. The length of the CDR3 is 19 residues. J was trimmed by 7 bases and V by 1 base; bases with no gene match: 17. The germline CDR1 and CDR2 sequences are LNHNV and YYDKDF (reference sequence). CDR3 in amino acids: CATSRALLALAGGPNEQFF. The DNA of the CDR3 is TGTGCCACCAGCAGAGCTCTGCTCGCTCTGGCGGGAGGGCCAAATGAGCAGTTCTTC.

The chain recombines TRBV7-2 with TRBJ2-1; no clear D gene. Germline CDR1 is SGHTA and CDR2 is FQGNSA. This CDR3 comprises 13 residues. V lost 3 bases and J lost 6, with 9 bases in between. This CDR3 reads CASSFFRINEQFF. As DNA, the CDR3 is TGTGCCAGCAGCTTCTTTCGGATCAATGAGCAGTTCTTC. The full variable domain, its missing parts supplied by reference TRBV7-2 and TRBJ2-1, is GAGVSQSPSNKVTEKGKDVELRCDPISGHTALYWYRQSLGQGLEFLIYFQGNSAPDKSGLPSDRFSAERTGGSVSTLTIQRTQQEDSAVYLCASSFFRINEQFFGPGTRLTVL.

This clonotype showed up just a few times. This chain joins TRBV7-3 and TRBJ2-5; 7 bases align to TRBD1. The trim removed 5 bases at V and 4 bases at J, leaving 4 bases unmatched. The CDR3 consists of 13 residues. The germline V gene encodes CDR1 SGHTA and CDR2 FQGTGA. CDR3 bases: TGTGCCAGCAGCCTGCACAGGGGAGAGACCCAGTACTTC. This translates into CASSLHRGETQYF.

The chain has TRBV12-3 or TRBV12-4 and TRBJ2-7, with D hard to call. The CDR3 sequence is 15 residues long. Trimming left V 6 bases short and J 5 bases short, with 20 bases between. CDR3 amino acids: CASRGGPSAFNEQYF. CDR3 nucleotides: TGTGCCAGCAGAGGTGGACCGTCAGCGTTCAACGAGCAGTACTTC.